Shown below are 8 T cell receptor beta chains from a single sample sequenced in a study of early T cells in non-severe SARS-CoV-2 infection. MiXCR was run by TCRdb on the 5' RACE reads, yielding one entry per CDR3 protein. The data contain around 68,000 distinct CDR3 sequences, 5.5% to 7% of them seen just once; the ten biggest clones take up 3.4%. Sequencing used whole blood, obtained at baseline. The receptors come from an adult who was a healthcare worker with PCR-confirmed SARS-CoV-2 infection or an uninfected control (not recorded which).

This clonotype was picked up many times. The chain is built from TRBV28 and TRBJ2-1, with D perhaps TRBD2 (5 bases). The V end was cut by 4 bases, the J end by 3 bases, with 19 bases between. The CDR3 loop spans 17 amino acids. Germline V gene sequence: CDR1 MDHEN, CDR2 SYDVKM. The CDR3 DNA sequence: TGTGCCAGCAGTTCCCACCTCGGGGTGTCCCTCTACAATGAGCAGTTCTTC. Protein sequence: CASSSHLGVSLYNEQFF.

The sample holds many counts of this clonotype. The chain employs TRBV12-5 and TRBJ2-1; D is undetermined. The V end was cut by 3 bases, the J end by 7 bases, with 4 bases between. From germline, CDR1 is LGHNT and CDR2 FRNRAP. CDR3 length: 11 amino acids. CDR3 in amino acids: CASGLSNEQFF. CDR3 DNA sequence: TGTGCTAGTGGTTTAAGTAATGAGCAGTTCTTC.

The table lists this clonotype with many counts. This sequence joins TRBV20-1 and TRBJ2-2, with D perhaps given as TRBD1 or TRBD2 (6 bases each). This CDR3 has 14 residues. The germline gives CDR1 DFQATT, CDR2 SNEGSKA (reference sequence). The V and J ends lost 0 bases and 4 bases respectively, with 9 bases between them. For the CDR3, the DNA is TGCAGTGCTAGAGAAGGGGGGAGCACCGGGGAGCTGTTTTTT. It encodes CSAREGGSTGELFF.

This clonotype was counted between two and nine times. V is TRBV24-1 and J is TRBJ2-7, with D perhaps assigned TRBD1 or TRBD2 (5 bases each). This CDR3 comprises 14 residues. Germline-derived CDR1 and CDR2 are KGHDR and SFDVKD. V lost 12 bases to trimming and J lost 6 bases, with 23 bases between them. Here the CDR3 reads CAGVRWGPGSEQYF. CDR3 DNA: TGTGCCGGGGTTCGATGGGGCCCGGGAAGCGAGCAGTACTTC.

This chain uses TRBV10-3 with TRBJ2-2, with 10 nucleotides matching TRBD2. Trimming at V came to 4 bases and at J to 4 bases, leaving 9 bases not matched to a gene. Looked up from germline, CDR1 is ENHRY and CDR2 is SYGVKD. The CDR3 sequence is 17 residues long. CDR3 residues: CAISGVRGTSVTGELFF. CDR3 nucleotide sequence: TGTGCCATCAGTGGGGTTCGCGGGACTAGCGTCACCGGGGAGCTGTTTTTT.

This clonotype was detected only a few times. CDR3 sequence: CASSFPGVEQYF. In DNA form, the CDR3 reads TGTGCCAGCAGTTTCCCAGGGGTTGAGCAGTACTTC. The J gene is TRBJ2-7, the V gene TRBV28; a possible D gene is TRBD1 (6 bases). The CDR3 sequence is 12 residues long. Germline CDR1 is MDHEN and CDR2 is SYDVKM. Trimming removed 3 bases from V and 7 bases from J, with 10 bases in between.

In this sample, this clonotype turned up many times. This chain links TRBV19 with TRBJ1-5; D unresolved. This CDR3 region has 14 residues. Germline CDR1 and CDR2: LNHDA and SQIVND (reference sequence). Trimming left V 0 bases short and J 9 bases short, with 12 bases between. CDR3 residues: CASSIDQQDRPQHF. CDR3 in DNA: TGTGCCAGTAGTATAGATCAACAAGACCGGCCCCAGCATTTT.

This clonotype was detected ten times or more. V usage is TRBV10-1 and J usage is TRBJ2-1, with 10 positions matching TRBD2. V was pared by 8 bases and J by 6 bases, with 7 bases of the junction left unmatched. The CDR3 is 14 residues long. Germline CDR1 is WNHNN and CDR2 is SYGVQD (reference sequence). This CDR3 is CASSSSGSINEQFF. The CDR3, as DNA: TGCGCCAGCTCGTCTAGCGGGAGCATCAATGAGCAGTTCTTC.